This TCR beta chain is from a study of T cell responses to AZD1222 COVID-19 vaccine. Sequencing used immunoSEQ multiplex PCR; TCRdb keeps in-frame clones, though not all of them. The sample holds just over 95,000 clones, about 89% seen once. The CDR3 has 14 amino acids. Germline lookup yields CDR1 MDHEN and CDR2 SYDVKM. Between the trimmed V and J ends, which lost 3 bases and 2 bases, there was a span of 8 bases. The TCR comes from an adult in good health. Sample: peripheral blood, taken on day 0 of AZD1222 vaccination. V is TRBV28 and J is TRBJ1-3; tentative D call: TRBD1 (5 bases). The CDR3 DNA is TGTGCCAGCAGTTTCGACAGAGCTGGAAACACCATATATTTT. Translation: CASSFDRAGNTIYF.